Listed here is a single TCR beta chain. The antigen remains undetermined. Distinct nucleotide sequences in the sample also encode this CDR3. CDR1 SNHLY and CDR2 FYNNEI come from the germline V gene. V lost 4 bases to trimming and J lost 4 bases, with 8 bases between them. This CDR3 contains 13 residues. This sample is drawn from a study of cytomegalovirus exposure and HLA in healthy donors. The study's findings and limits: An ancestry cluster, one associated with Asian ancestry, reportedly showed fewer N-insertions than the roughly 610-donor mean in a later analysis.

Both 60 Vbeta primers and 13 Jbeta primers went into the PCR. Measured with immunoSEQ multiplex PCR; TCRdb has only the in-frame clones, and not every one. This repertoire shows fewer than 250,000 clones, over 70% found once; its top ten account for 1% to 1.5%. What was sequenced was PBMCs. This receptor was obtained from a man aged 30-40 years in good health and CMV-seronegative. This chain joins TRBV2 and TRBJ1-3; D possibly corresponds to TRBD1 (6 bases). CDR3 in DNA: TGTGCCAGCAGTGGCCAGGGGGGAAACACCATATATTTT. This sequence encodes CASSGQGGNTIYF.